This T cell receptor beta chain was identified during a study of memory CD4+ T cells and cytomegalovirus serostatus. General observations from the study: Of approximately 160 reported CMV TCRbeta sequences, 65 to 85 were found in memory CD4+ repertoires.

The protocol was immunoSEQ multiplex PCR, while the TCRdb copy is restricted to in-frame clones and leaves out a portion. The repertoire has about 56,000 clones, about 70% of them found once; the top ten carry 2% to 3%. The CDR3 length is 13 residues. V was cut by 5 bases and J by 5 bases, with 12 bases left in between. CDR1 LNHNV and CDR2 YYDKDF come from the germline V gene (reference sequence). The sort gate was single viable CD3+CD4+CD8-CD45RO+ cells for memory CD4+ T cells. Total CD4+ T cells were enriched by CD4 positive selection. In the case of this clone: Its target is unknown.

The sequence was collected from an adult in good health and CMV-seropositive. Sequencing was carried out using memory CD4+ T cells from blood. The rearrangement links TRBV15 to TRBJ2-5; D is perhaps TRBD2 (6 bases). This chain's CDR3 is CATSRTSSETQYF. Written as DNA, the CDR3 is TGTGCCACCAGCCGAACTAGCTCTGAGACCCAGTACTTC.